These 32 T cell receptor beta chains share one sample of origin, sequenced in a study of vaccination and CD4 T cells after COVID-19. As to treatment: approximately nine-day PBMC culture with coronavirus spike peptide pools or control peptides (ViraFEST assay). An Oncomine TCR Beta short-read assay was used to sequence the DNA from cultured CD4+ T cells. MiXCR, run by TCRdb on the PCR reads, gives a single entry per CDR3 protein. This sample carries about 8,700 distinct CDR3 sequences, approximately 22% of them seen once, and the ten largest clones take about 20%. Their antigens remain unidentified. The sample consisted of cultured CD4+ T cells from blood. The receptors were gathered from a human donor with COVID-19.

The chain links TRBV6-1 to TRBJ1-2; unclear D gene. This CDR3 comprises 13 residues. CDR1 MNHNS and CDR2 SASEGT come from the germline V gene. Deletions cut 6 bases from V and 2 bases from J, with 10 bases between. This CDR3 is CASSISGNYGYTF. The CDR3 DNA follows: TGTGCCAGCAGCATAAGCGGCAACTATGGCTACACCTTC.

This clonotype was picked up a small number of times. This CDR3 reads CATSDLGLDRPTNNTEAFF. CDR3 in DNA: TGTGCCACCAGTGATTTGGGCTTGGACAGGCCTACGAATAACACTGAAGCTTTCTTT. J is TRBJ1-1 and V is TRBV24-1, with 7 bases that match TRBD1. The CDR3 runs 19 residues. Unmatched junction bases numbered 14, after V lost 0 bases and J lost 2 bases. Per the germline V gene, CDR1 is KGHDR and CDR2 is SFDVKD.

This clonotype has a single count. This sequence joins TRBV5-6 and TRBJ2-3; possible D gene TRBD1, 6 bases. Looked up from germline, CDR1 is SGHDT and CDR2 is YYEEEE. This CDR3 contains 16 residues. Trimming took off 4 bases at V and 0 bases at J, with 15 bases between the two ends. The CDR3 spells CASSRDTLISTDTQYF. In DNA, the CDR3 is TGTGCCAGCAGCCGGGACACACTGATTAGCACAGATACGCAGTATTTT.

The chain links TRBV11-2 to TRBJ1-1; D is unresolved. V dropped 3 bases and J dropped 6 bases, with 11 bases sitting between them. The CDR3 has 13 amino acids. Germline-derived CDR1 and CDR2 are SGHAT and FQNNGV. CDR3 protein: CASSFGPYAEAFF. CDR3 coding DNA: TGTGCCAGCAGCTTTGGGCCCTACGCTGAAGCTTTCTTT.

The CDR3 DNA reads TGTGCCAGCAGAGCCCTGTCCGGGGGGGGACGATTCTCTGGAAACACCATATATTTT. Translated, it gives CASRALSGGGRFSGNTIYF. This chain joins TRBV6-1 and TRBJ1-3; D is perhaps TRBD1 (5 bases). The CDR3 totals 19 residues. From germline, CDR1 is MNHNS and CDR2 SASEGT. V dropped 6 bases and J dropped 0 bases, with 24 bases sitting between them.

This chain connects TRBV7-2 to TRBJ1-5; D gene ambiguous. The germline V gene encodes CDR1 SGHTA and CDR2 FQGNSA. CDR3 length: 13 amino acids. Deletions cut 6 bases from V and 14 bases from J, with 20 bases between. The CDR3: CASSPLRNQTKHF. CDR3 DNA: TGTGCCAGCAGTCCCCTTCGCAATCAGACCAAGCATTTT.

The table lists this clonotype with a few counts. The chain employs TRBV2 and TRBJ1-3; possibly TRBD1 for D (6 bases). The CDR3 extends over 14 amino acids. The germline V and J ends were trimmed by 4 bases and 1 base, with 8 bases remaining between them. Per germline, CDR1 SNHLY and CDR2 FYNNEI. The CDR3 bases are TGTGCCAGCAGTGCAGGGGAGTCTGGAAACACCATATATTTT. Amino acids: CASSAGESGNTIYF.

The chain has TRBV7-2 and TRBJ2-1; TRBD2 matches at 12 bases. Trimming removed 5 bases from V and 4 bases from J; junction bases left unmatched: 6. Germline-derived CDR1 and CDR2 are SGHTA and FQGNSA. This CDR3 has 16 amino acids. The CDR3 DNA sequence: TGTGCCAGCAGCCTCACTAGCGGGGGGTTTTACAATGAGCAGTTCTTC. Residues: CASSLTSGGFYNEQFF.

This clonotype was counted between two and nine times. The CDR3 DNA reads TGTGCCAGCAGCTTGACAGGGGCCCACAATGAGCAGTTCTTC. It translates to CASSLTGAHNEQFF. The rearrangement links TRBV11-2 to TRBJ2-1; 8 bases match TRBD1. The CDR3 is 14 amino acids. J was trimmed by 5 bases and V by 3 bases; bases with no gene match: 3. Germline V gene data show CDR1 as SGHAT and CDR2 as FQNNGV.

This chain joins TRBV10-3 and TRBJ1-2; TRBD1 matches 10 bases. Germline assignment: CDR1 ENHRY and CDR2 SYGVKD. V dropped 3 bases and J dropped 5; count of bases not matched to a gene: 6. The CDR3 covers 15 residues. CDR3 loop: CAISDGTGVLYGYTF. The CDR3 DNA is TGTGCCATCAGTGACGGGACAGGGGTGTTGTATGGCTACACCTTC.

This chain uses TRBV7-9 with TRBJ1-2; the D is unclear. The CDR3 is 16 amino acids. CDR1 SEHNR and CDR2 FQNEAQ come from the germline V gene (reference sequence). V was trimmed by 0 bases and J by 4 bases, leaving 15 bases between them. The CDR3 DNA is TGTGCCAGCAGCTTAGCACAGCCACCCCAAGCCTATGGCTACACCTTC. Protein product: CASSLAQPPQAYGYTF.

This clonotype appeared a few times. V is TRBV18 and J is TRBJ2-5; possibly TRBD1 or TRBD2 for D (7 bases each). Germline V gene lookup returns CDR1 KGHSH and CDR2 LQKENI. V lost 2 bases, J lost 4 bases, and 14 bases lay in between. The CDR3 runs 15 residues. The CDR3 DNA reads TGTGCCAGCTCACCAGAACAGGGGAGGGGAGAGACCCAGTACTTC. Its protein product is CASSPEQGRGETQYF.

This clonotype occurred a few times. The chain recombines TRBV19 with TRBJ1-5, with no clear D. CDR1 is LNHDA and CDR2 is SQIVND in the germline V gene (reference sequence). This CDR3 region has 14 residues. The ends were cut back, 4 bases at V and 6 bases at J, with 13 bases in the middle. CDR3 in DNA: TGTGCCAGTAGTAACCGGGCCCCGATTCAGCCCCAGCATTTT. This sequence encodes CASSNRAPIQPQHF.

The chain couples TRBV15 to TRBJ1-4; D call uncertain. Germline assignment: CDR1 LNHNV and CDR2 YYDKDF (reference sequence). This CDR3 comprises 14 residues. V dropped 5 bases and J dropped 0 bases, with 7 bases sitting between them. The CDR3 nucleotides are TGTGCCACCAGCGACCGAACAACTAATGAAAAACTGTTTTTT. This encodes CATSDRTTNEKLFF.

This chain joins TRBV3-1 and TRBJ1-1; tentative D call: TRBD1 (6 bases). The CDR3 has 13 amino acids. The germline CDR1 and CDR2 sequences are LGHDT and YNNKEL (reference sequence). V was cut by 0 bases and J by 9 bases, with 11 bases left in between. The CDR3 nucleotides are TGTGCCAGCAGCCAAGATGGTCGGGGGCAAGCTTTCTTT. Its protein product is CASSQDGRGQAFF.

This clonotype was recorded once. CDR3 sequence reads: CASSLDLGGGTDTQYF. For the CDR3, the DNA is TGTGCCAGCAGCTTAGATCTTGGCGGGGGAACAGATACGCAGTATTTT. The J gene is TRBJ2-3, the V gene TRBV11-3; 7 bases match TRBD2. The CDR3 totals 16 residues. J lost 3 bases, V lost 0 bases, and 6 bases had no gene match. Germline-derived CDR1 and CDR2 are SGHNT and YENEEA.

This clonotype was counted a few times. The rearrangement joins TRBV24-1 to TRBJ2-7, with 7 bases aligning to TRBD1. The CDR3 covers 13 residues. Germline assignment: CDR1 KGHDR and CDR2 SFDVKD. V shed 9 bases and J 2 bases; nucleotides not matched to a gene: 6. The CDR3 nucleotides read TGTGCCACCGCTCAGGGGGTAACCTACGAGCAGTACTTC. Translation: CATAQGVTYEQYF.

J is TRBJ1-5 and V is TRBV12-3 or TRBV12-4; unclear D gene. This CDR3 comprises 12 residues. With 7 bases removed from V and 9 bases from J, the gap between germline ends came to 13 bases. CDR3 sequence reads: CASKGSSGPQHF. For the CDR3, the DNA is TGTGCCAGCAAAGGGTCGTCGGGGCCCCAGCATTTT.

In its sample, this clonotype was seen a few times. The chain employs TRBV12-3 or TRBV12-4 and TRBJ2-2; D possibly corresponds to TRBD1 (5 bases). The CDR3 consists of 15 residues. The V gene lost 3 bases and the J gene lost 2 bases, with 10 bases spanning the gap. CDR3: CASSFATANTGELFF. CDR3 in DNA: TGTGCCAGCAGTTTCGCGACAGCCAACACCGGGGAGCTGTTTTTT.

This clonotype was counted a few times. The V and J genes are TRBV2 and TRBJ2-5; TRBD2 matches at 7 bases. V was pared by 7 bases and J by 6 bases, with 14 bases of the junction left unmatched. CDR3 length equals 15 residues. The germline V gene has CDR1 SNHLY and CDR2 FYNNEI. DNA for the CDR3: TGTGCCAGCATCGCACAGCGGGGCTCCGGACAGACCCAGTACTTC. This sequence encodes CASIAQRGSGQTQYF. Full variable domain (remainder filled in from reference TRBV2 and TRBJ2-5): EPEVTQTPSHQVTQMGQEVILRCVPISNHLYFYWYRQILGQKVEFLVSFYNNEISEKSEIFDDQFSVERPDGSNFTLKIRSTKLEDSAMYFCASIAQRGSGQTQYFGPGTRLLVL.

The V call is TRBV10-3, the J call TRBJ2-7; D is tentatively TRBD1 or TRBD2 (7 bases each). The V gene lost 10 bases and the J gene lost 7 bases, with 17 bases spanning the gap. The CDR3 loop spans 12 amino acids. The germline gives CDR1 ENHRY, CDR2 SYGVKD. CDR3 nucleotides: TGTGCCAGCAGAACAGGGGAGGGTGAGCAGTACTTC. It is translated as CASRTGEGEQYF.

This clonotype has a handful of counts. The V call is TRBV7-2, the J call TRBJ2-1, with 12 bases aligning to TRBD1. Germline V gives CDR1 SGHTA, CDR2 FQGNSA. CDR3 size: 18 residues. The V gene end was trimmed by 2 bases and the J gene end by 7 bases; junction bases not matched to a gene: 12. CDR3 in amino acids: CASSLQFRGQGAVNEQFF. CDR3 nucleotide sequence: TGTGCCAGCAGCTTACAGTTTCGGGGACAGGGGGCGGTTAATGAGCAGTTCTTC. The variable domain in full, completed from reference TRBV7-2 and TRBJ2-1, reads GAGVSQSPSNKVTEKGKDVELRCDPISGHTALYWYRQSLGQGLEFLIYFQGNSAPDKSGLPSDRFSAERTGGSVSTLTIQRTQQEDSAVYLCASSLQFRGQGAVNEQFFGPGTRLTVL.

This clonotype was observed a few times. The rearrangement uses TRBV7-8 and TRBJ1-3; D gene unclear. CDR3 length equals 13 residues. Trimming cost V 2 bases and J 4 bases, with 6 bases left between them. Germline lookup yields CDR1 SGHVS and CDR2 FQNEAQ. The CDR3 loop reads CASSLTDGNTIYF. In DNA form, the CDR3 reads TGTGCCAGCAGCTTAACAGACGGAAACACCATATATTTT.

This clonotype has more than one count but fewer than ten. The genes are TRBV19 and TRBJ1-1; D ambiguous. The CDR3 has 15 residues. The germline gives CDR1 LNHDA, CDR2 SQIVND (reference sequence). Trimming took 1 base from V and 0 from J, leaving 9 bases between them. The CDR3 region has the DNA TGTGCCAGTAGTATAGTTCAGGCCATGAACACTGAAGCTTTCTTT. This translates into CASSIVQAMNTEAFF.

The chain links TRBV6-1 to TRBJ2-3; D remains ambiguous. CDR1 and CDR2 (germline): MNHNS, SASEGT. This CDR3 has 17 amino acids. V lost 6 bases and J 3 bases, leaving 22 bases between the germline ends. The CDR3 sequence: CASRIELGLGETDTQYF. The CDR3 DNA is TGTGCCAGCAGAATAGAGCTTGGTCTAGGAGAAACAGATACGCAGTATTTT.

This clonotype was found once. The V gene is TRBV5-1, the J gene TRBJ1-5; 7 positions match TRBD1. This CDR3 is built from 15 residues. With 1 base clipped from V and 4 bases from J, the junction kept 5 bases outside the gene matches. Germline lookup yields CDR1 SGHRS and CDR2 YFSETQ. CDR3 region: CASSLQGVGNQPQHF. Here the CDR3 DNA reads TGCGCCAGCAGCTTGCAGGGGGTCGGAAATCAGCCCCAGCATTTT.

The V call is TRBV5-1, the J call TRBJ2-1; 12 nucleotides agree with TRBD2. Germline CDR1 SGHRS, CDR2 YFSETQ. V lost 3 bases to trimming and J lost 6 bases; unmatched junction nucleotides: 10. The CDR3 covers 17 residues. CDR3 loop: CASSWMSSGGAGNEQFF. As DNA, the CDR3 is TGCGCCAGCAGCTGGATGTCTAGCGGGGGGGCCGGCAATGAGCAGTTCTTC.

This clonotype appeared a few times. This chain joins TRBV2 and TRBJ1-5, with D perhaps matching TRBD1 (5 bases). CDR3 length: 15 residues. V was pared by 2 bases and J by 8 bases, with 16 bases between. Germline CDR1 SNHLY, CDR2 FYNNEI. This CDR3 is CASSEMGRAWEPQHF. DNA of the CDR3: TGTGCCAGCAGTGAAATGGGCAGGGCGTGGGAGCCCCAGCATTTT.

The chain has TRBV5-8 and TRBJ1-2, with 7 positions matching TRBD1. V shed 4 bases and J 0 bases; nucleotides not matched to a gene: 3. CDR1 is SGHTS, CDR2 YDEGEE, per germline. The CDR3 totals 14 residues. The CDR3 nucleotides read TGTGCCAGCAGCCACGGGACAGCTAACTATGGCTACACCTTC. Translated: CASSHGTANYGYTF.

The sample holds a few counts of this clonotype. The genes are TRBV5-1 and TRBJ1-1, with D possibly matching TRBD1 (5 bases). Per the germline V gene, CDR1 is SGHRS and CDR2 is YFSETQ. The V end was cut by 0 bases, the J end by 4 bases, with 10 bases between. The CDR3 runs 14 residues. CDR3: CASSLEGIATEAFF. CDR3 bases: TGCGCCAGCAGCTTGGAGGGGATAGCCACTGAAGCTTTCTTT.

This clonotype has just a few counts. DNA of the CDR3: TGTGCCAGTAGTATATTTTCGGACTCTGGAAACACCATATATTTT. Translation gives CASSIFSDSGNTIYF. The chain joins TRBV19 to TRBJ1-3; the D is unclear. CDR3 length: 15 residues. The germline V gene encodes CDR1 LNHDA and CDR2 SQIVND (reference sequence). V was pared by 2 bases and J by 0 bases, with 8 bases between.

The chain employs TRBV6-1 and TRBJ2-2; 8 nucleotides line up with TRBD2. This CDR3 region has 17 residues. With 7 bases clipped from V and 4 bases from J, the junction kept 14 bases outside the gene matches. The germline gives CDR1 MNHNS, CDR2 SASEGT. This CDR3 reads CASTTRGGGGRTGELFF. The DNA of the CDR3 is TGTGCCAGCACCACTCGGGGGGGGGGCGGTCGCACCGGGGAGCTGTTTTTT.